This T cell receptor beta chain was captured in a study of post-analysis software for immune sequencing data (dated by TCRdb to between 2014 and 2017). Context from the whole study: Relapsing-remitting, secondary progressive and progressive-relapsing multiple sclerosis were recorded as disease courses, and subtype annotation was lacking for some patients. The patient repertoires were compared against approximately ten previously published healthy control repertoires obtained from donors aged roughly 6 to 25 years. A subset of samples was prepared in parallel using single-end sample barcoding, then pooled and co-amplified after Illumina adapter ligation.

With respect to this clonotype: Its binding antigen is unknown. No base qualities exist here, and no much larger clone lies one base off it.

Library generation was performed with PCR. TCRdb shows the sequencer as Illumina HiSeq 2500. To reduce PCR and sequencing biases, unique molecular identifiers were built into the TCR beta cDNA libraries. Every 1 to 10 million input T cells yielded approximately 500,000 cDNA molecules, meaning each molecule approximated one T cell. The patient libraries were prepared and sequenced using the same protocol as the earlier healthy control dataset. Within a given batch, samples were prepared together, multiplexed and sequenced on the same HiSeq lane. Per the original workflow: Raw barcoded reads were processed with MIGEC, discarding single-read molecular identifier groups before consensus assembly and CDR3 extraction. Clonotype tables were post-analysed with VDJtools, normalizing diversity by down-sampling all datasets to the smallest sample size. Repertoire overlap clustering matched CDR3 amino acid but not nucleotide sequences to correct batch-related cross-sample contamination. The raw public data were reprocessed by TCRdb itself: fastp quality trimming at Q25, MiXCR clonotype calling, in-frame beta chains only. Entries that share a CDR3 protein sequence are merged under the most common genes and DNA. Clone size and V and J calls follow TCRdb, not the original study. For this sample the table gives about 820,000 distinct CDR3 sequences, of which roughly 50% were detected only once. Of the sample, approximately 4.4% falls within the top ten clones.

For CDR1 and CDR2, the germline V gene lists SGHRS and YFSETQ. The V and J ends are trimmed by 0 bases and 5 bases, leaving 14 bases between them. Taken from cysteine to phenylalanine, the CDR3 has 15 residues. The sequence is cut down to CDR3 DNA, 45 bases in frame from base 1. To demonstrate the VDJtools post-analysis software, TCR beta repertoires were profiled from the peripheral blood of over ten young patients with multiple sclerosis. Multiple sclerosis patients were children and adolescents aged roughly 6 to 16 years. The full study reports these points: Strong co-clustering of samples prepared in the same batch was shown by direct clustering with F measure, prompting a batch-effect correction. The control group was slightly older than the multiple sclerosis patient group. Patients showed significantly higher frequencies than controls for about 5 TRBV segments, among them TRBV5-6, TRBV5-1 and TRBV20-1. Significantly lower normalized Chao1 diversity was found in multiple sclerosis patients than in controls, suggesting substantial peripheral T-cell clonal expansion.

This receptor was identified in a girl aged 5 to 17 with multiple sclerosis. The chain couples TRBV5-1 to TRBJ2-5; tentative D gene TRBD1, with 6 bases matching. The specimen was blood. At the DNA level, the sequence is TGCGCCAGCAGCTTGGCCGCAGGGGTGATCGAGACCCAGTACTTC. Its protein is CASSLAAGVIETQYF.